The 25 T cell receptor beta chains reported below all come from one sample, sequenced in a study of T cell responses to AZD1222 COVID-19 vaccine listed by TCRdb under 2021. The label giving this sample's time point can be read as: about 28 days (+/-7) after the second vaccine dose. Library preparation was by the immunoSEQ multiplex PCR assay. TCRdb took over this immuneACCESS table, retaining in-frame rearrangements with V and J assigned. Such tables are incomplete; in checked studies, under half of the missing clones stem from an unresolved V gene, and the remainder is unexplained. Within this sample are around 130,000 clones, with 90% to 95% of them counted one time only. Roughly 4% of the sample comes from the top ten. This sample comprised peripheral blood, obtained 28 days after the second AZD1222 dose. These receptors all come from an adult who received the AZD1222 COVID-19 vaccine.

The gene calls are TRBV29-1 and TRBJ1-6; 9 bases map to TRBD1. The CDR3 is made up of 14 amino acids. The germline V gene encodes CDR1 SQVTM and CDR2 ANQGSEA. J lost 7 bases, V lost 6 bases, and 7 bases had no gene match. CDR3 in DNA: TGCAGCGTCGCCACGGGACAGGGAAATTCACCCCTCCACTTT. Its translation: CSVATGQGNSPLHF.

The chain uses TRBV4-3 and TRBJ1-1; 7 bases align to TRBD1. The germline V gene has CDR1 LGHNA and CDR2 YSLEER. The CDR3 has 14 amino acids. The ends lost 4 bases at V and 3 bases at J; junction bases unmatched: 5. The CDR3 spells CASSPGTAYTEAFF. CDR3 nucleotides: TGCGCCAGCAGCCCCGGGACAGCTTACACTGAAGCTTTCTTT.

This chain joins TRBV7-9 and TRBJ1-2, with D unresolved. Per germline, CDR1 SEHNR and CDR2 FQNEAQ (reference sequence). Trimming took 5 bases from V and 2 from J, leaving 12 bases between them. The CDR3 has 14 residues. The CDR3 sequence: CASSPTGSNYGYTF. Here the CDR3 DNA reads TGTGCCAGCAGCCCCACGGGTTCAAACTATGGCTACACCTTC.

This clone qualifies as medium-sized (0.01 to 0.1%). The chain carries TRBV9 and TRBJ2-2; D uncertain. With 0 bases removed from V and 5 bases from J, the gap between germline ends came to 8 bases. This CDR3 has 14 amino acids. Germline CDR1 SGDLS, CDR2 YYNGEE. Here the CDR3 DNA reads TGTGCCAGCAGCGTAGGAATAGGGACCGGGGAGCTGTTTTTT. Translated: CASSVGIGTGELFF.

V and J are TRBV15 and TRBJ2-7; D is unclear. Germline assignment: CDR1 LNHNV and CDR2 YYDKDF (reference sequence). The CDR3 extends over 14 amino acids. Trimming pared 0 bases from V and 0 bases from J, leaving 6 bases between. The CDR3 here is CATSRDRISYEQYF. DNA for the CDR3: TGTGCCACCAGCAGAGACAGGATCTCCTACGAGCAGTACTTC.

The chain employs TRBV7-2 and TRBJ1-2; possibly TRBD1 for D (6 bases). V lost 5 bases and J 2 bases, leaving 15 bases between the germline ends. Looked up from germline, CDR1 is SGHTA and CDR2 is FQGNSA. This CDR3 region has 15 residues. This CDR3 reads CASSPGNRENYGYTF. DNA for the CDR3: TGTGCCAGCAGCCCAGGGAACAGGGAGAACTATGGCTACACCTTC.

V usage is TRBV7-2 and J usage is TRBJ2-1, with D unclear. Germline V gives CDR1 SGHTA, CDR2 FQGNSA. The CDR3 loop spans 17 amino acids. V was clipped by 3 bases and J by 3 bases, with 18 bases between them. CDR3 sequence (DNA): TGTGCCAGCAGCTTTCGCTTTACAAGCTCGTACTACAATGAGCAGTTCTTC. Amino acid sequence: CASSFRFTSSYYNEQFF.

CDR3 region: CASSPAGQGDTGELFF. As DNA, the CDR3 is TGTGCCAGCAGCCCTGCGGGACAGGGGGACACCGGGGAGCTGTTTTTT. The chain has TRBV4-2 and TRBJ2-2; 11 bases are a match to TRBD1. This CDR3 is built from 16 residues. The junction had 4 bases not matched to a gene; V was cut back by 4 bases and J by 3 bases. Germline CDR1 reads LGHNA; CDR2 reads YNFKEQ.

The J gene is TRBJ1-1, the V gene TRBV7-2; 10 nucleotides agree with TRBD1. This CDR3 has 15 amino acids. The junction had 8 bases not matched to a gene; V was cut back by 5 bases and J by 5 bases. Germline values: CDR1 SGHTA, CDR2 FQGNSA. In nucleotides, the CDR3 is TGTGCCAGCAGCGTTAACCGGGACAGGGGAACTGAAGCTTTCTTT. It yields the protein CASSVNRDRGTEAFF.

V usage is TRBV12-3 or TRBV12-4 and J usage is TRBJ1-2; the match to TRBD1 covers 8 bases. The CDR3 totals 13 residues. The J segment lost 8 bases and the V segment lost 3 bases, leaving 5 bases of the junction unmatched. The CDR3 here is CASSFGQGRGYTF. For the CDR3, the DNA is TGTGCCAGCAGTTTCGGACAGGGTAGGGGCTACACCTTC.

The CDR3 loop is CASSLSRQGRGEKLFF. The CDR3 coding sequence is TGTGCCAGCAGCTTGTCCCGACAGGGGAGGGGCGAAAAACTGTTTTTT. V gene TRBV5-4 combines with J gene TRBJ1-4, with TRBD1 matching over 8 bases. Trimming cost V 1 base and J 8 bases; bases outside gene matches: 10. CDR3 length: 16 amino acids. Germline V gene data show CDR1 as SGHNT and CDR2 as YYREEE (reference sequence).

The CDR3 DNA reads TGTGCCAGCAGCTTGTGGGGGACAGTGTCTGGGGCCAACGTCCTGACTTTC. It is translated as CASSLWGTVSGANVLTF. The chain employs TRBV5-5 and TRBJ2-6, with TRBD1 matching 7 bases. Germline values: CDR1 SGHKS, CDR2 YYEKEE (reference sequence). The CDR3 runs 17 residues. The J segment lost 1 base and the V segment lost 1 base, leaving 5 bases of the junction unmatched. Filled out from reference TRBV5-5 and TRBJ2-6, the complete variable domain reads DAGVTQSPTHLIKTRGQQVTLRCSPISGHKSVSWYQQVLGQGPQFIFQYYEKEERGRGNFPDRFSARQFPNYSSELNVNALLLGDSALYLCASSLWGTVSGANVLTFGAGSRLTVL.

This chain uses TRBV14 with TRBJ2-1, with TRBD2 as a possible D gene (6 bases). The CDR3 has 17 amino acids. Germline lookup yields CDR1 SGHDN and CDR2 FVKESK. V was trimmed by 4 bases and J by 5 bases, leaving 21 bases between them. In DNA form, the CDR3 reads TGTGCCAGCAGCCCGTGGAGGACCGGGGGTTTGGACAATGAGCAGTTCTTC. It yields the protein CASSPWRTGGLDNEQFF.

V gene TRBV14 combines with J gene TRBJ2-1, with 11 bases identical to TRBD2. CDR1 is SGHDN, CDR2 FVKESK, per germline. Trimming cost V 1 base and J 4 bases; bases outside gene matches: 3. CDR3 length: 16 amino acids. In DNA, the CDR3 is TGTGCCAGCAGCCAAGTAGCGGGAGGGGTGTACAATGAGCAGTTCTTC. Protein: CASSQVAGGVYNEQFF.

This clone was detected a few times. Here the CDR3 DNA reads TGTGCCAGCAGTACCGTAGGGTACTATGGCTACACCTTC. Protein product: CASSTVGYYGYTF. V gene TRBV12-3 or TRBV12-4 combines with J gene TRBJ1-2; D gene uncertain. The CDR3 runs to 13 residues. V was pared by 5 bases and J by 3 bases, with 10 bases between.

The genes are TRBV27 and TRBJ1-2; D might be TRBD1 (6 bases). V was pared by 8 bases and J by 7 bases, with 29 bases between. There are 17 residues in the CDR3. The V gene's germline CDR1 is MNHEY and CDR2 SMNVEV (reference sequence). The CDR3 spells CASGRSGTFPLVGGYTF. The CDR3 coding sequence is TGTGCCAGCGGTCGCTCGGGGACATTTCCTTTGGTGGGTGGCTACACCTTC.

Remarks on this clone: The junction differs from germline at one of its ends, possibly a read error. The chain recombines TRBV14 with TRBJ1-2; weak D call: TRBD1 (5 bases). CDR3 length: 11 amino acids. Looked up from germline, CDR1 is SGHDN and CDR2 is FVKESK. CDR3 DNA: TGTGCCAGCAGCCAAGCTGGGGCCGCAGTCTTC. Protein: CASSQAGAAVF.

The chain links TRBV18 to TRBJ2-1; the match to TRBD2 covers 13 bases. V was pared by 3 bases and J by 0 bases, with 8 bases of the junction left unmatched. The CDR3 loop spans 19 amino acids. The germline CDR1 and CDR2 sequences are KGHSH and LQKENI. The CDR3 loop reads CASSPLGLAGAFSYNEQFF. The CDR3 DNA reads TGTGCCAGCTCACCTCTAGGACTAGCGGGGGCCTTCTCCTACAATGAGCAGTTCTTC.

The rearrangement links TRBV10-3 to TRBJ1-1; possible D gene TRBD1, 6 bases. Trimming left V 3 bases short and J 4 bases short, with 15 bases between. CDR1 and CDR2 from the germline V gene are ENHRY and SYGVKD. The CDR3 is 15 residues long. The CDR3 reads CAISETGRGGTEAFF. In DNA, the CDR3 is TGTGCCATCAGTGAAACAGGGAGGGGAGGCACTGAAGCTTTCTTT.

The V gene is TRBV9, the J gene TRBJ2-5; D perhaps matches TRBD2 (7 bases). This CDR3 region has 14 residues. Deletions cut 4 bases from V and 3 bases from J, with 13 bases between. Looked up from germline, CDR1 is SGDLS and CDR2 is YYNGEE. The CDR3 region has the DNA TGTGCCAGCAGCACCCGAGGGGGGGAAGAGACCCAGTACTTC. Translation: CASSTRGGEETQYF.

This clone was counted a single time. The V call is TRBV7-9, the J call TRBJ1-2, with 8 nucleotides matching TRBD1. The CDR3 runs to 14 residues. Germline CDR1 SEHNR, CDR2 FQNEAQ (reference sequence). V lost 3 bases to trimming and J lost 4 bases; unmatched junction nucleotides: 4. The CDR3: CASSFTGTGYGYTF. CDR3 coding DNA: TGTGCCAGCAGCTTCACAGGGACAGGCTATGGCTACACCTTC. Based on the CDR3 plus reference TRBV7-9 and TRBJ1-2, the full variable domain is DTGVSQNPRHKITKRGQNVTFRCDPISEHNRLYWYRQTLGQGPEFLTYFQNEAQLEKSRLLSDRFSAERPKGSFSTLEIQRTEQGDSAMYLCASSFTGTGYGYTFGSGTRLTVV.

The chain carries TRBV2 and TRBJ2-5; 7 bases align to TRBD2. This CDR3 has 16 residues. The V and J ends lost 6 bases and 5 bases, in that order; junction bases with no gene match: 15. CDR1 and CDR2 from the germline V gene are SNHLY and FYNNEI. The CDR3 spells CASRSSFRGEGETQYF. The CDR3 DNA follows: TGTGCCAGCAGGTCCTCCTTTCGGGGGGAGGGGGAGACCCAGTACTTC.

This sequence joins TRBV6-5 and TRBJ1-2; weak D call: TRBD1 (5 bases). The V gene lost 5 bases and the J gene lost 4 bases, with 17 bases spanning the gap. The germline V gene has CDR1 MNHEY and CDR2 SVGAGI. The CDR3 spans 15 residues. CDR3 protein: CASSPELTVIYGYTF. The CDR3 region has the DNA TGTGCCAGCAGTCCAGAACTGACAGTTATCTATGGCTACACCTTC.

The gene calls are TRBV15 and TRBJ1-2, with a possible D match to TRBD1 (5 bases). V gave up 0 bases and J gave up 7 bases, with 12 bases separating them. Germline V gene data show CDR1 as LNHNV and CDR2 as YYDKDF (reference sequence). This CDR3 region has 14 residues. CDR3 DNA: TGTGCCACCAGCAGAGATCGGGGCAGGGTTGGCTACACCTTC. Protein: CATSRDRGRVGYTF.

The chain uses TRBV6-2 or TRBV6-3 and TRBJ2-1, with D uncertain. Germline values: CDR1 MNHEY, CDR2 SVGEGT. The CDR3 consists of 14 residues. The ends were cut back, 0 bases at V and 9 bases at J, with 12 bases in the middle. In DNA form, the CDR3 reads TGTGCCAGCAGTTACTCGAAGGGTAGCAGTGAGCAGTTCTTC. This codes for CASSYSKGSSEQFF.